A selection of T cell receptor beta chains follows, all from one sample in a study of PD-L1 blockade in urothelial cancer. Clones were sequenced by immunoSEQ multiplex PCR, and TCRdb holds only the in-frame ones, with some missing. The table includes about 95,000 clones, around 87% detected once. Here the sequenced sample was PBMCs, taken around atezolizumab (anti-PD-L1) treatment. The receptors derive from a man in his sixties with urothelial cancer. Both conserved end residues are part of each CDR3. D genes are given only for firm matches. Only some rows state a clone size, as once, few, many or a class for expanded clones.

J gene,V gene,D gene,clone size,CDR3 protein,CDR3 DNA
TRBJ2-7,TRBV5-6,-,few,CASRPDRRPSYEQYF,TGTGCCAGCAGACCTGACAGGCGCCCCTCCTACGAGCAGTACTTC
TRBJ2-7,TRBV7-2,TRBD2,once,CASARGARGEQYF,TGTGCCAGCGCGCGGGGGGCTAGGGGCGAGCAGTACTTC
TRBJ1-5,TRBV5-8,-,-,CASSFRIGVGGNQPQHF,TGTGCCAGCAGCTTTAGGATTGGGGTAGGGGGCAATCAGCCCCAGCATTTT
TRBJ2-6,TRBV9,-,once,CASSLWATGANVLTF,TGTGCCAGCAGCCTATGGGCTACTGGGGCCAACGTCCTGACTTTC
TRBJ1-5,TRBV21-1,-,-,CASSKVQTSNQPQHF,TGTGCCAGCAGCAAAGTACAGACAAGCAATCAGCCCCAGCATTTT
TRBJ1-3,TRBV27,-,-,CASRLAGAGNTIYF,TGTGCCAGCAGATTAGCGGGGGCTGGAAACACCATATATTTT
TRBJ2-1,TRBV4-3,TRBD2,-,CASSQVGTTDYYNEQFF,TGCGCCAGCAGCCAAGTTGGGACTACCGATTACTACAATGAGCAGTTCTTC
TRBJ2-7,TRBV7-9,TRBD2,-,CASSLELAGDYEQYF,TGTGCCAGCAGCTTAGAGCTAGCGGGGGACTACGAGCAGTACTTC
TRBJ2-7,TRBV18,TRBD1,-,CASSPRQGDEQYF,TGTGCCAGCTCCCCACGACAGGGGGACGAGCAGTACTTC
TRBJ2-3,TRBV6-5,TRBD1,-,CATHRGQATDTQYF,TGTGCCACTCACCGGGGACAGGCGACAGATACGCAGTATTTT
TRBJ1-4,TRBV6-1,-,-,CASSEGLQPWGLNEKLFF,TGTGCCAGCAGTGAAGGGTTACAGCCGTGGGGCCTTAATGAAAAACTGTTTTTT
TRBJ1-5,TRBV18,TRBD1,-,CASSRSTGVLLLGSNQPQHF,TGTGCCAGCTCGCGAAGTACAGGGGTCTTACTCCTTGGTAGCAATCAGCCCCAGCATTTT
TRBJ2-6,TRBV5-1,-,-,CASSQGGPGANVLTF,TGCGCCAGCAGCCAGGGGGGCCCTGGGGCCAACGTCCTGACTTTC
TRBJ1-2,TRBV19,-,-,CASSMSRNGYTF,TGTGCCAGTAGTATGAGCCGAAATGGCTACACCTTC
TRBJ2-5,TRBV4-3,-,-,CASSQDYNWPGTQETQYF,TGCGCCAGCAGCCAAGATTATAACTGGCCAGGAACCCAAGAGACCCAGTACTTC
TRBJ2-5,TRBV4-2,-,once,CASSQGLADRMTQYF,TGTGCCAGCAGCCAAGGGCTAGCAGACCGGATGACCCAGTACTTC
TRBJ2-5,TRBV4-1,-,-,CASSPLGGGRRETQYF,TGCGCCAGCAGCCCCCTCGGCGGAGGAAGGCGGGAGACCCAGTACTTC
TRBJ2-2,TRBV5-1,-,-,CASSFSGETGELFF,TGCGCCAGCAGCTTTTCAGGGGAGACCGGGGAGCTGTTTTTT
TRBJ2-7,TRBV7-9,TRBD1,-,CASSLAGQGREQYF,TGTGCCAGCAGCTTAGCGGGACAGGGGCGCGAGCAGTACTTC
TRBJ1-2,TRBV7-2,-,-,CASSFPRINYGYTF,TGTGCCAGCAGCTTTCCCAGGATTAACTATGGCTACACCTTC
TRBJ1-3,TRBV11-3,TRBD1,-,CASSLTGSGNTIYF,TGTGCCAGCAGCCTGACAGGGTCTGGAAACACCATATATTTT
TRBJ1-4,TRBV4-3,TRBD1,-,CASSPRDRGNEKLFF,TGCGCCAGCAGCCCTAGGGACAGAGGAAATGAAAAACTGTTTTTT
TRBJ2-7,TRBV28,-,-,CASSLPRLEVNF,TGTGCCAGCAGTTTACCCCGACTAGAAGTTAACTTC
TRBJ2-5,TRBV18,-,once,CASSPPLAETQYF,TGTGCCAGCTCACCACCTCTGGCTGAGACCCAGTACTTC
TRBJ2-1,TRBV7-3,-,few,CASSSTGGSYNEQFF,TGTGCCAGCAGCTCCACCGGGGGTTCCTACAATGAGCAGTTCTTC
TRBJ2-2,TRBV2,TRBD2,-,CASRKSGGRNTGELFF,TGTGCCAGCAGAAAAAGCGGGGGAAGAAACACCGGGGAGCTGTTTTTT
TRBJ2-1,TRBV6-4,TRBD2,-,CASSDSGLAPRGNEQFF,TGTGCCAGCAGTGACTCTGGACTAGCTCCACGGGGGAATGAGCAGTTCTTC
TRBJ1-1,TRBV27,-,-,CASSLIGGNTEAFF,TGTGCCAGCAGTCTGATAGGGGGGAACACTGAAGCTTTCTTT
TRBJ2-2,TRBV5-4,TRBD1,-,CASSLGDRVNTGELFF,TGTGCCAGCAGCTTAGGGGACAGGGTGAACACCGGGGAGCTGTTTTTT
TRBJ2-7,TRBV11-2,-,-,CASSPRWGGEQYF,TGTGCCAGCAGCCCGAGGTGGGGCGGTGAGCAGTACTTC
TRBJ2-3,TRBV9,-,-,CASSVEAGEDTQYF,TGTGCCAGCAGCGTAGAGGCAGGGGAAGATACGCAGTATTTT
TRBJ2-1,TRBV5-1,-,-,CASSLGEAGGEQFF,TGCGCCAGCAGCTTGGGGGAGGCCGGAGGTGAGCAGTTCTTC
TRBJ1-3,TRBV7-8,-,-,CASSLASGRIGNTIYF,TGTGCCAGCAGCTTAGCGTCAGGGAGGATTGGAAACACCATATATTTT
TRBJ2-4,TRBV5-8,-,-,CASSPRVVAKNIQYF,TGTGCCAGCAGCCCTCGGGTCGTAGCCAAAAACATTCAGTACTTC
TRBJ2-5,TRBV4-2,TRBD2,-,CASSQELAGGQETQYF,TGTGCCAGCAGCCAAGAACTAGCGGGGGGGCAGGAGACCCAGTACTTC
TRBJ2-1,TRBV13,TRBD2,-,CASSFGTSVGEQFF,TGTGCCAGCAGCTTTGGGACTAGCGTAGGCGAGCAGTTCTTC
TRBJ2-5,TRBV4-1,TRBD1,-,CASSQVVGTGNGETQYF,TGCGCCAGCAGCCAAGTGGTGGGGACAGGGAACGGTGAGACCCAGTACTTC
TRBJ1-1,TRBV19,-,-,CASSIETGMNTEAFF,TGTGCCAGTAGTATAGAAACAGGGATGAACACTGAAGCTTTCTTT
TRBJ2-3,TRBV10-3,TRBD2,-,CASRTSGGNTDTQYF,TGTGCCTCCCGGACTAGCGGGGGGAACACAGATACGCAGTATTTT
TRBJ2-7,TRBV6-1,-,-,CASSETETYEQYF,TGTGCCAGCAGTGAAACAGAAACCTACGAGCAGTACTTC
TRBJ2-3,TRBV5-1,TRBD2,-,CASSLDAGGPDTQYF,TGCGCCAGCAGCTTGGACGCGGGGGGGCCAGATACGCAGTATTTT
TRBJ2-7,TRBV7-9,-,-,CASSGAGTAYEQYF,TGTGCCAGCAGCGGGGCAGGTACCGCCTACGAGCAGTACTTC
TRBJ2-2,TRBV4-2,TRBD2,-,CASSRGPAGVGGGELFF,TGTGCCAGCAGCCGCGGGCCAGCGGGGGTAGGGGGCGGGGAGCTGTTTTTT
TRBJ2-3,TRBV5-1,-,-,CASSRSTGEIDTQYF,TGCGCCAGCAGTCGTTCAACGGGGGAGATCGATACGCAGTATTTT
TRBJ2-3,TRBV7-8,TRBD2,-,CASSFRSSGGTDTQYF,TGTGCCAGCAGCTTTCGGTCTAGCGGGGGCACAGATACGCAGTATTTT
TRBJ2-5,TRBV7-6,-,-,CASSLGRETQYF,TGTGCCAGCAGCTTGGGGCGCGAGACCCAGTACTTC
TRBJ1-2,TRBV30,-,-,CAWSLGLGGYTF,TGTGCCTGGAGCCTCGGGTTAGGCGGCTACACCTTC
TRBJ1-1,TRBV4-3,-,-,CASSGGQVNTEAFF,TGCGCCAGCAGCGGGGGCCAGGTTAACACTGAAGCTTTCTTT
TRBJ2-5,TRBV7-2,-,-,CASSLYQETQYF,TGTGCCAGCAGCCTGTACCAAGAGACCCAGTACTTC
TRBJ2-7,TRBV5-6,-,-,CASSTDGGSEQYF,TGTGCCAGCAGCACAGACGGAGGGAGCGAGCAGTACTTC
TRBJ2-7,TRBV28,TRBD2,-,CASSPRRASGYSYEQYF,TGTGCCAGCAGTCCCCGTCGGGCTAGCGGATACTCCTACGAGCAGTACTTC
TRBJ2-7,TRBV6-6,TRBD2,-,CASSVTSGYEQYF,TGTGCCAGCAGTGTGACTAGCGGCTACGAGCAGTACTTC
TRBJ2-4,TRBV28,-,-,CASSPYPESKNIQYF,TGTGCCAGCAGTCCCTACCCGGAGTCCAAAAACATTCAGTACTTC